The 27 T cell receptor beta chains presented below share a single source sample, sequenced in a study of blood T cell repertoires in COVID-19. Clones were sequenced by immunoSEQ multiplex PCR, and TCRdb holds only the in-frame ones, with some missing. The repertoire includes 120,000 or so clones, approximately 80% of them detected once, and about 3.8% sits in the top ten. Sequencing was carried out using peripheral blood. These receptors all stem from a woman between 50 and 59 years old with acute or convalescent COVID-19.

The rearrangement joins TRBV19 to TRBJ1-5; perhaps TRBD1 as D (6 bases). V lost 4 bases and J lost 3, with 13 bases in between. Germline-derived CDR1 and CDR2 are LNHDA and SQIVND (reference sequence). The CDR3 has 15 residues. The CDR3 protein is CASSNLQGSNQPQHF. CDR3 nucleotides: TGTGCCAGTAGTAACCTTCAGGGGTCCAATCAGCCCCAGCATTTT.

CDR3 residues: CASSWDKTGELFF. For the CDR3, the DNA is TGTGCCAGCAGCTGGGACAAGACCGGGGAGCTGTTTTTT. The chain combines TRBV13 with TRBJ2-2, with D possibly being TRBD1 (6 bases). Germline V gives CDR1 PRHDT, CDR2 FYEKMQ (reference sequence). CDR3 size: 13 residues. Trimming removed 4 bases at V and 5 bases at J, with 8 bases between.

The V and J genes are TRBV27 and TRBJ2-1, with a weak D call TRBD2 (5 bases). Trimming took off 2 bases at V and 3 bases at J, with 17 bases between the two ends. CDR3 length: 17 residues. Germline assignment: CDR1 MNHEY and CDR2 SMNVEV (reference sequence). CDR3 residues: CASSLGGGRLDYNEQFF. The CDR3, as DNA: TGTGCCAGCAGTTTAGGAGGAGGCCGACTGGACTACAATGAGCAGTTCTTC.

The chain employs TRBV10-2 and TRBJ1-5; D not certain. Germline CDR1 is WSHSY and CDR2 is SAAADI. This CDR3 has 13 amino acids. The V end lost 7 bases, the J end lost 0 bases, and 7 bases lay between the germline ends. CDR3: CASTTYSNQPQHF. The CDR3 bases are TGCGCCAGCACGACTTATAGCAATCAGCCCCAGCATTTT.

The CDR3 coding sequence is TGTGCCAGCAGCTTAGGGGGACAGTCTAATGAAAAACTGTTTTTT. This codes for CASSLGGQSNEKLFF. The V and J genes are TRBV7-9 and TRBJ1-4; TRBD1 agrees at 7 bases. The CDR3 is 15 amino acids. The V segment lost 1 base and the J segment 3 bases; nucleotides outside the gene matches: 2. In germline, CDR1 is SEHNR, CDR2 FQNEAQ (reference sequence).

This clone was seen a handful of times. This rearrangement joins TRBV12-3 or TRBV12-4 to TRBJ1-5; 10 bases fit TRBD1. This CDR3 region has 13 residues. The V gene end was trimmed by 5 bases and the J gene end by 6 bases; junction bases not matched to a gene: 1. The CDR3 loop reads CASSGTGAQPQHF. The CDR3, as DNA: TGTGCCAGCAGTGGGACAGGGGCTCAGCCCCAGCATTTT.

This clone was counted between two and nine times. The chain combines TRBV9 with TRBJ2-1, with 8 bases lining up with TRBD2. The CDR3 has 17 amino acids. Germline CDR1 is SGDLS and CDR2 is YYNGEE. The J segment lost 1 base and the V segment lost 0 bases, leaving 6 bases of the junction unmatched. CDR3 sequence reads: CASSVAERGRSYNEQFF. As DNA, the CDR3 is TGTGCCAGCAGCGTAGCTGAGCGGGGGCGATCCTACAATGAGCAGTTCTTC.

This chain links TRBV19 with TRBJ2-7; maybe TRBD2 (6 bases). Per germline, CDR1 LNHDA and CDR2 SQIVND (reference sequence). There are 14 residues in the CDR3. V was shortened by 3 bases and J by 0 bases, with 9 bases between the two germline ends. The CDR3 region is CASSMGGASYEQYF. The CDR3, as DNA: TGTGCCAGTAGTATGGGGGGAGCCTCCTACGAGCAGTACTTC.

This clone was observed once. This chain uses TRBV5-1 with TRBJ1-4, with a possible D match to TRBD1 (5 bases). The length of the CDR3 is 15 residues. Deletions cut 5 bases from V and 7 bases from J, with 18 bases between. CDR1 and CDR2 from the germline V gene are SGHRS and YFSETQ. The CDR3 sequence is CASSFGGGAGEKLFF. The CDR3 bases are TGCGCCAGCAGTTTTGGCGGAGGGGCGGGTGAAAAACTGTTTTTT.

The chain uses TRBV27 and TRBJ2-3; D not resolved. The CDR3 runs 13 residues. V lost 3 bases to trimming and J lost 3 bases, with 7 bases between them. CDR1 is MNHEY, CDR2 SMNVEV, per germline (reference sequence). DNA of the CDR3: TGTGCCAGCAGTTTGCCCGGGACAGATACGCAGTATTTT. Protein sequence: CASSLPGTDTQYF.

This clone was counted a single time. The chain combines TRBV3-1 (or the pseudogene TRBV3-2) with TRBJ2-7; 7 bases line up with TRBD2. J gave up 3 bases and V 1 base, and 6 bases lay outside the gene matches. This CDR3 region has 15 residues. Germline values: CDR1 LGHDT, CDR2 YNNKEL (reference sequence). CDR3 DNA: TGTGCCAGCAGCCAAGGGCTAGCGGCCCTCTACGAGCAGTACTTC. Translation gives CASSQGLAALYEQYF.

On this clone itself: The same CDR3 can be traced to other DNA sequences in this sample. This sequence joins TRBV18 and TRBJ1-1; 7 nucleotides agree with TRBD1. The CDR3 is made up of 13 amino acids. Trimming cost V 6 bases and J 2 bases; bases outside gene matches: 3. Germline values: CDR1 KGHSH, CDR2 LQKENI. This CDR3 reads CASSGQPNTEAFF. DNA for the CDR3: TGTGCCAGCTCGGGACAGCCTAACACTGAAGCTTTCTTT.

The genes are TRBV5-4 and TRBJ2-2; 9 bases fit TRBD1. From germline, CDR1 is SGHNT and CDR2 YYREEE (reference sequence). The CDR3 covers 15 residues. Germline trimming cut 3 bases from V and 5 bases from J; bases unmatched to any gene: 5. The CDR3 bases are TGTGCCAGCAGCTCTAACAGGGGGCCAACCGGGGAGCTGTTTTTT. Encoded protein: CASSSNRGPTGELFF.

The genes are TRBV11-2 and TRBJ1-3; D remains unclear. Germline lookup yields CDR1 SGHAT and CDR2 FQNNGV. The length of the CDR3 is 15 residues. The V end lost 3 bases, the J end lost 0 bases, and 9 bases lay between the germline ends. The CDR3 DNA is TGTGCCAGCAGCTTGGGCGTTAGCTCTGGAAACACCATATATTTT. Its translation: CASSLGVSSGNTIYF. Full variable domain (missing parts from reference TRBV11-2 and TRBJ1-3): EAGVAQSPRYKIIEKRQSVAFWCNPISGHATLYWYQQILGQGPKLLIQFQNNGVVDDSQLPKDRFSAERLKGVDSTLKIQPAKLEDSAVYLCASSLGVSSGNTIYFGEGSWLTVV.

The chain combines TRBV5-4 with TRBJ2-3, with 8 nucleotides matching TRBD2. Per the germline V gene, CDR1 is SGHNT and CDR2 is YYREEE (reference sequence). The CDR3 has 16 amino acids. The V segment lost 4 bases and the J segment 1 base; nucleotides outside the gene matches: 8. The CDR3 DNA sequence: TGTGCCAGCAGCACGAAAAATAGCGGGGGCACAGATACGCAGTATTTT. Protein product: CASSTKNSGGTDTQYF.

The J gene is TRBJ1-5, the V gene TRBV6-5; 7 bases line up with TRBD1. With V trimmed by 6 bases and J by 4 bases, 9 bases remained unmatched. The CDR3 contains 15 residues. Germline CDR1 MNHEY, CDR2 SVGAGI. The CDR3 sequence is CASRGGQQPNQPQHF. The DNA of the CDR3 is TGTGCCAGCAGAGGGGGACAGCAGCCGAATCAGCCCCAGCATTTT.

This clone was counted only a few times. The chain's CDR3 is CASSYSTGPPQLGYTF. In nucleotides, the CDR3 is TGTGCCAGCAGTTACTCGACAGGACCTCCCCAGCTCGGCTACACCTTC. This chain joins TRBV6-2 or TRBV6-3 and TRBJ1-2, with D perhaps TRBD1 (6 bases). V was trimmed by 0 bases and J by 8 bases, leaving 19 bases between them. CDR1 MNHEY and CDR2 SVGEGT come from the germline V gene. CDR3 length: 16 residues.

There are a few counts of this clone. This chain joins TRBV28 and TRBJ1-1; D perhaps matches TRBD1 (5 bases). This CDR3 comprises 16 residues. V dropped 7 bases and J dropped 4 bases, with 22 bases sitting between them. Germline V gene data show CDR1 as MDHEN and CDR2 as SYDVKM. The CDR3 spells CASIPLLGAVVTEAFF. In nucleotides, the CDR3 is TGTGCCAGCATCCCCCTCCTAGGGGCGGTCGTCACTGAAGCTTTCTTT. Full variable domain (rest looked up from reference TRBV28 and TRBJ1-1): DVKVTQSSRYLVKRTGEKVFLECVQDMDHENMFWYRQDPGLGLRLIYFSYDVKMKEKGDIPEGYSVSREKKERFSLILESASTNQTSMYLCASIPLLGAVVTEAFFGQGTRLTVV.

This sequence joins TRBV6-5 and TRBJ2-7; tentative D call: TRBD1 (6 bases). Trimming took 6 bases from V and 5 from J, leaving 14 bases between them. Germline assignment: CDR1 MNHEY and CDR2 SVGAGI. CDR3 length: 13 amino acids. The CDR3 here is CASRVLKGDEQYF. In nucleotides, the CDR3 is TGTGCCAGCAGGGTACTCAAGGGGGACGAGCAGTACTTC.

This chain links TRBV3-1 (or the pseudogene TRBV3-2) with TRBJ2-2; D not resolved. The length of the CDR3 is 14 residues. Germline CDR1 and CDR2: LGHDT and YNNKEL (reference sequence). Trimming stripped 4 bases from V and 1 base from J, with 7 bases between. CDR3 in amino acids: CASSPTMNTGELFF. The CDR3 coding sequence is TGTGCCAGCAGCCCGACAATGAACACCGGGGAGCTGTTTTTT.

This rearrangement joins TRBV5-4 to TRBJ1-1, with 9 nucleotides matching TRBD1. CDR3 length: 15 amino acids. Unmatched junction bases numbered 4, after V lost 4 bases and J lost 0 bases. Germline-derived CDR1 and CDR2 are SGHNT and YYREEE (reference sequence). The CDR3 here is CASSGTGTLNTEAFF. The CDR3 DNA reads TGTGCCAGCAGCGGGACAGGGACCTTGAACACTGAAGCTTTCTTT.

This clone came up a few times. This rearrangement joins TRBV6-6 to TRBJ1-1; D remains unclear. The CDR3 length is 16 residues. V dropped 0 bases and J dropped 4 bases, with 15 bases sitting between them. Germline CDR1 reads MNHNY; CDR2 reads SVGAGI (reference sequence). The CDR3: CASSYSPAGSGTEAFF. CDR3 DNA sequence: TGTGCCAGCAGTTACTCGCCGGCGGGCAGTGGCACTGAAGCTTTCTTT.

Notes on this clone: One end of the junction varies from germline; a read error may be responsible. The chain carries TRBV2 and TRBJ1-6; D is possibly TRBD1 (6 bases). This CDR3 has 14 amino acids. Germline values: CDR1 SNHLY, CDR2 FYNNEI. The DNA for the CDR3 is TGTGCCAGCAGCGAAGGACAGAGGAATTCACCCCTCCACTTT. It yields the protein CASSEGQRNSPLHF.

As concerns this clone: Germline and junction disagree at one end, which may indicate a read error. The chain combines TRBV9 with TRBJ1-2, with TRBD1 identical over 8 bases. This CDR3 spans 18 amino acids. Germline loops: CDR1 SGDLS, CDR2 YYNGEE. Written as DNA, the CDR3 is TGTGCCAGTAGCGTACTCCCAGGACAGGGATCTTGGAACTATGGCTACACCTTC. Its translation: CASSVLPGQGSWNYGYTF. Together with reference TRBV9 and TRBJ1-2, the CDR3 gives the full variable domain: DSGVTQTPKHLITATGQRVTLRCSPRSGDLSVYWYQQSLDQGLQFLIQYYNGEERAKGNILERFSAQQFPDLHSELNLSSLELGDSALYFCASSVLPGQGSWNYGYTFGSGTRLTVV.

The V gene is TRBV2, the J gene TRBJ2-5; a weak D match, TRBD2 (6 bases). Germline V gene data show CDR1 as SNHLY and CDR2 as FYNNEI. The CDR3 is 15 residues long. Trimming took 8 bases from V and 1 from J, leaving 17 bases between them. The CDR3 loop is CASSTGGTPQETQYF. CDR3 nucleotide sequence: TGTGCCAGCTCCACGGGCGGGACCCCCCAAGAGACCCAGTACTTC.

The chain employs TRBV5-1 and TRBJ2-3; no reliable D call. The V end lost 1 base, the J end lost 2 bases, and 11 bases lay between the germline ends. There are 15 residues in the CDR3. The germline CDR1 and CDR2 sequences are SGHRS and YFSETQ. In nucleotides, the CDR3 is TGCGCCAGCAGCTTGATGGCGGATCCCACAGATACGCAGTATTTT. Protein product: CASSLMADPTDTQYF.

This clone showed up just a few times. The rearrangement uses TRBV28 and TRBJ2-3; tentative D call: TRBD2 (5 bases). V shed 5 bases and J shed 4 bases, with 7 bases lying between them. Germline V gives CDR1 MDHEN, CDR2 SYDVKM. The CDR3 is 12 residues long. The CDR3 nucleotides are TGTGCCAGCAGTACTAGTGCAGATACGCAGTATTTT. Its translation is CASSTSADTQYF.